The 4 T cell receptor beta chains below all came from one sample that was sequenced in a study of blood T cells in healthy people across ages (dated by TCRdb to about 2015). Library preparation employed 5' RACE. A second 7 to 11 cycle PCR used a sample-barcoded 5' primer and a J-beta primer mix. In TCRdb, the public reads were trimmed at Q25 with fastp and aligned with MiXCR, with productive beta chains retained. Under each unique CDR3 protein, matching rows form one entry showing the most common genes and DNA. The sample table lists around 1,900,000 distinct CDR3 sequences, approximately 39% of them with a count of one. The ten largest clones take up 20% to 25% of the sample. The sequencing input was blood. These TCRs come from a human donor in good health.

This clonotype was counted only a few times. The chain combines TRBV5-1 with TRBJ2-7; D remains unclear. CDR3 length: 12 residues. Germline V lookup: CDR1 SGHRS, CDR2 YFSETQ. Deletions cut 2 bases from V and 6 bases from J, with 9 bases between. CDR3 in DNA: TGCGCCAGCAGCTTTACCTTCGGCGAGCAGTACTTC. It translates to CASSFTFGEQYF. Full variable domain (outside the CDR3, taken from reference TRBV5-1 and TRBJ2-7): KAGVTQTPRYLIKTRGQQVTLSCSPISGHRSVSWYQQTPGQGLQFLFEYFSETQRNKGNFPGRFSGRQFSNSRSEMNVSTLELGDSALYLCASSFTFGEQYFGPGTRLTVT.

This CDR3 is CASDRTGVTRRDLYNEQFF. The CDR3 bases are TGTGCCAGCGATCGGACAGGGGTCACCCGGAGGGACCTCTACAATGAGCAGTTCTTC. The rearrangement joins TRBV7-9 to TRBJ2-1; 9 positions match TRBD1. In germline, CDR1 is SEHNR, CDR2 FQNEAQ (reference sequence). The CDR3 loop spans 19 amino acids. The V segment lost 8 bases and the J segment 3 bases; nucleotides outside the gene matches: 20.

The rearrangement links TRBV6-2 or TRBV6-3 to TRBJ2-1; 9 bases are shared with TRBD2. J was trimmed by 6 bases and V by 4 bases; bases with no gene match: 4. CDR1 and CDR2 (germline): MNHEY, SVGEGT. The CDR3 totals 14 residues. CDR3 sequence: CASSSISGGNEQFF. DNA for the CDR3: TGTGCCAGCAGTTCTATTAGCGGGGGCAATGAGCAGTTCTTC.

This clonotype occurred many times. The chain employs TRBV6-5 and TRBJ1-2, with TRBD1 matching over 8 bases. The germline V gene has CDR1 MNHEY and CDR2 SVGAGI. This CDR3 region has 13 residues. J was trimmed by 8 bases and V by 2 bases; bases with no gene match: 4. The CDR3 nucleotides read TGTGCCAGCAGTTACCAGGGGGCGAGGGGCTACACCTTC. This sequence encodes CASSYQGARGYTF.